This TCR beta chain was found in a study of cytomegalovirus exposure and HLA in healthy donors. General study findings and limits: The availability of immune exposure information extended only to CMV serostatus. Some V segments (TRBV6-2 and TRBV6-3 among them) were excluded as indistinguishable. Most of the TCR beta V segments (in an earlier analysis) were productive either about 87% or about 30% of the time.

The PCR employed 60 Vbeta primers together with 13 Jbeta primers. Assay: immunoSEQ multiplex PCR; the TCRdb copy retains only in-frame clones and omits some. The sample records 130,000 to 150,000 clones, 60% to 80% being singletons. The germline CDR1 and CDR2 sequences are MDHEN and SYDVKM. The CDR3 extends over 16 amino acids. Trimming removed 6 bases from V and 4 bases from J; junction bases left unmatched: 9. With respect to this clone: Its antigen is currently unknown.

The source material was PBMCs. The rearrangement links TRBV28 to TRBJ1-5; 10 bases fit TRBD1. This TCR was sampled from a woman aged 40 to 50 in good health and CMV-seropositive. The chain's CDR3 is CASSLTGGRGNQPQHF. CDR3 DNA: TGTGCCAGCAGCCTGACAGGGGGCCGGGGTAATCAGCCCCAGCATTTT.